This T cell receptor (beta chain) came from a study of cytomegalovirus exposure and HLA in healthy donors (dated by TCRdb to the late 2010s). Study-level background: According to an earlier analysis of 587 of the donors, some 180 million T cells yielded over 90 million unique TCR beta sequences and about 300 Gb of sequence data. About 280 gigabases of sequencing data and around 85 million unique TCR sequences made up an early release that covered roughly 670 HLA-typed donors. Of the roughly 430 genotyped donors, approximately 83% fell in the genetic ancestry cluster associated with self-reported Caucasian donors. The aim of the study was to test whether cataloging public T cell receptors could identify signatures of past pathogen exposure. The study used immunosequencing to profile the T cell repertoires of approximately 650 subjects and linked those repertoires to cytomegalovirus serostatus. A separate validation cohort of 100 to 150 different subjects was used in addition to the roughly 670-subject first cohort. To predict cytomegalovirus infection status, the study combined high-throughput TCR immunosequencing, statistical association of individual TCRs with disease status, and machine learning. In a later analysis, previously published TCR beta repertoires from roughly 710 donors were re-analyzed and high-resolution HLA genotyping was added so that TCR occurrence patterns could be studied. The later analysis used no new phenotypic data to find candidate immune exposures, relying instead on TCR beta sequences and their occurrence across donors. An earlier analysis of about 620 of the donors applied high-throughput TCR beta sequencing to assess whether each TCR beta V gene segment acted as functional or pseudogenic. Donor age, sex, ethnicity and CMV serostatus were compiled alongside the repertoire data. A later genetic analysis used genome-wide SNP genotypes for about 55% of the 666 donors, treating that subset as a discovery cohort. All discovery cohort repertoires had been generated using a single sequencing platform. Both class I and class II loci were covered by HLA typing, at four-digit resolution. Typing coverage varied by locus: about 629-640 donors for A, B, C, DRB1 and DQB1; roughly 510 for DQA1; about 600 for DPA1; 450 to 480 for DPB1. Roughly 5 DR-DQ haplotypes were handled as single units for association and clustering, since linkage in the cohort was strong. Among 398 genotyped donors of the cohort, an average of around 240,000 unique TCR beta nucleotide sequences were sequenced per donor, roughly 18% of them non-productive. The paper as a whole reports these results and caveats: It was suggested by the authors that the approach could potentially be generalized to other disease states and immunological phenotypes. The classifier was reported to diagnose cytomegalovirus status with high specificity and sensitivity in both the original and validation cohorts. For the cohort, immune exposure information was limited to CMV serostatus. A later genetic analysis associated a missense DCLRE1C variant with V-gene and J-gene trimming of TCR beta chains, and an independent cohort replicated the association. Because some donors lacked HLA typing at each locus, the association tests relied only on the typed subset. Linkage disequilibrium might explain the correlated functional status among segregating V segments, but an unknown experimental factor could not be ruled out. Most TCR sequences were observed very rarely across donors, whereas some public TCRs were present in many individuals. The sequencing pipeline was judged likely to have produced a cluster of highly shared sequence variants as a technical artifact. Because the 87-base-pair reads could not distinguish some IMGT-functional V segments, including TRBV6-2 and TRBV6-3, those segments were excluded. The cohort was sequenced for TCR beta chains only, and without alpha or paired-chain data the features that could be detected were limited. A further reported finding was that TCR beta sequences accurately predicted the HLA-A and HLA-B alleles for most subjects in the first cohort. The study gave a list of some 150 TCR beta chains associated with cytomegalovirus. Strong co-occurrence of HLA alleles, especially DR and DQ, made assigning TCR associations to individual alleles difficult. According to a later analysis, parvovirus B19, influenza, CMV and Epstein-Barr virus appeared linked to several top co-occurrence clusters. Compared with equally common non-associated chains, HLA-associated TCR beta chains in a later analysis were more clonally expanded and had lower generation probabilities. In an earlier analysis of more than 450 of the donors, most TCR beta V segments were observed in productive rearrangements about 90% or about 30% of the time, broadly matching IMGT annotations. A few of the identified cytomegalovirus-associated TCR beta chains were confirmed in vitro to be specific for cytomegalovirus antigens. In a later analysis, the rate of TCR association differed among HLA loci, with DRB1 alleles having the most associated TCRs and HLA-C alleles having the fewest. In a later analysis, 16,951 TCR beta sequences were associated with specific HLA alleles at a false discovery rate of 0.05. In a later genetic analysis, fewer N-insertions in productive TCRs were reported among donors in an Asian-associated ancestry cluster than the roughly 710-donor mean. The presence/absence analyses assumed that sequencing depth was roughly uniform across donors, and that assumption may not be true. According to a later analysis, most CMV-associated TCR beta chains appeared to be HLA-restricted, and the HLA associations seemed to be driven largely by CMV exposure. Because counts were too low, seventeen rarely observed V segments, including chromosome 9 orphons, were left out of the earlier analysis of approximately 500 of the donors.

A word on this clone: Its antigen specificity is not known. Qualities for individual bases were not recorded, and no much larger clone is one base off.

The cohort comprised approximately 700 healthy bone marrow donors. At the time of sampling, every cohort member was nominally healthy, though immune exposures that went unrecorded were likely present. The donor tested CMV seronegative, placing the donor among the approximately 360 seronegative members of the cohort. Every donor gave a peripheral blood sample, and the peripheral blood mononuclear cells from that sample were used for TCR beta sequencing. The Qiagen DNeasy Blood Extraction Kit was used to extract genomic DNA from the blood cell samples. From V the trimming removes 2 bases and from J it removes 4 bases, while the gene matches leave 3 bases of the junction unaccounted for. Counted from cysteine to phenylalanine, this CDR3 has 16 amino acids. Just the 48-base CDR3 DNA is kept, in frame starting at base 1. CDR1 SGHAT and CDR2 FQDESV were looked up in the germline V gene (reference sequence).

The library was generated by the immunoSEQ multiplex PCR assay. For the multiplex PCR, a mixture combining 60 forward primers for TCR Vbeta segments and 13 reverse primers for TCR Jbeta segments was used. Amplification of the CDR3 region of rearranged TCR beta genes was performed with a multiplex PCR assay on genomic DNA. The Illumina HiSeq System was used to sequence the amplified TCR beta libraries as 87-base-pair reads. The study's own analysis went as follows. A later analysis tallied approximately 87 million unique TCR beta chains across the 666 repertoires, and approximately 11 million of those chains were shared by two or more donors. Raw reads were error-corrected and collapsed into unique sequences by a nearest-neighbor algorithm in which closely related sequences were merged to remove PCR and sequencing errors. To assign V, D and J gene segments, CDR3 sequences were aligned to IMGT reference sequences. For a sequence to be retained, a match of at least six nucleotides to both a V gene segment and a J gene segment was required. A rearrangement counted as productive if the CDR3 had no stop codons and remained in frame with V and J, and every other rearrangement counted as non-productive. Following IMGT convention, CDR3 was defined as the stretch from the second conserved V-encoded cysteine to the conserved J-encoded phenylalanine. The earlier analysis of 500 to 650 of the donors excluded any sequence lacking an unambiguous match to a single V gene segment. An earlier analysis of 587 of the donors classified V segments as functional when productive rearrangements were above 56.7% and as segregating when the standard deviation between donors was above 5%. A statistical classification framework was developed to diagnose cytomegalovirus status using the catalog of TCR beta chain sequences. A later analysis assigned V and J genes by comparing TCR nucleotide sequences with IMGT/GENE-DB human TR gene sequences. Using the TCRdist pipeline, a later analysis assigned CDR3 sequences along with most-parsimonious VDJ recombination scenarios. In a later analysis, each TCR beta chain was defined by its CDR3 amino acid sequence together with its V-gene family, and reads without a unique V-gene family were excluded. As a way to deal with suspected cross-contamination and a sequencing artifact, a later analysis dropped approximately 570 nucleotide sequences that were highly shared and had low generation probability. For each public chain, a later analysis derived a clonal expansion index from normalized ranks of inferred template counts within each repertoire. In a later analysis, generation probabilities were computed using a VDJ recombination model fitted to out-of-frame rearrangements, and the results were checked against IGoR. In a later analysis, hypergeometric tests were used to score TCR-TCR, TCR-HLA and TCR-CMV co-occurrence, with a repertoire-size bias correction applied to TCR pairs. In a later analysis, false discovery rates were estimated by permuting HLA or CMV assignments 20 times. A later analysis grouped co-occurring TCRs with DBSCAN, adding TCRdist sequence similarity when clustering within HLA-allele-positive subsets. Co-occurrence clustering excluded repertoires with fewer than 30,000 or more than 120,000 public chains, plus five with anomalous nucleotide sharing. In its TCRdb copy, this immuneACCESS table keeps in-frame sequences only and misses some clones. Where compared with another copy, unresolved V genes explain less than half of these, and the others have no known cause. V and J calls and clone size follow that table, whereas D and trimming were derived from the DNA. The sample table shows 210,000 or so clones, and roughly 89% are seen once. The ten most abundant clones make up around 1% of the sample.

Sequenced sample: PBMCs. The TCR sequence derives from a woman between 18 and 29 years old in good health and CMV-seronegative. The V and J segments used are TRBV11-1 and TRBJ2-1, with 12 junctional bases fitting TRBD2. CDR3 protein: CASSLRGTSGYNEQFF. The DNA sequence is TGTGCCAGCAGCTTAAGAGGGACTAGCGGGTACAATGAGCAGTTCTTC.